These T cell receptor beta chains were read from a single sample in a study of shared clonotypes between healthy human individuals. Profiled with immunoSEQ multiplex PCR; TCRdb holds only in-frame clones, not every one. The sample has just over 2,000,000 clones; about 95% are singletons. The source material was naive CD8+ T cells sorted from blood. The receptors were gathered from a man in his late teens or twenties in good health. CDR3s include the opening cysteine and the closing phenylalanine or tryptophan. The order of the fields is V gene, D gene, J gene, clone size, CDR3 protein, CDR3 DNA. D genes are given only for firm matches. Part of the rows lack a size; the others show once, few, many or a class for expanded clones.

TRBV9,TRBD2,TRBJ2-2,.,CASSVGGTSGNPTGELFF,TGTGCCAGCAGCGTAGGAGGGACTAGCGGTAATCCCACCGGGGAGCTGTTTTTT
TRBV13,.,TRBJ2-2,.,CASSHAVVGTGELFF,TGTGCCAGCAGCCATGCCGTGGTAGGCACCGGGGAGCTGTTTTTT
TRBV21-1,.,TRBJ1-4,.,CASSRRPGPHNEKLFF,TGTGCCAGCAGCAGACGACCGGGACCCCATAATGAAAAACTGTTTTTT
TRBV27,.,TRBJ2-1,once,CASSLFLGTSYNEQFF,TGTGCCAGCAGTTTATTTCTAGGTACCTCCTACAATGAGCAGTTCTTC
TRBV7-9,TRBD1,TRBJ1-1,.,CASNKDRDHITEAFF,TGTGCCAGCAACAAAGACAGGGACCATATCACTGAAGCTTTCTTT
TRBV5-6,.,TRBJ2-5,.,CASKGGEQETQYF,TGTGCCAGCAAAGGGGGGGAACAAGAGACCCAGTACTTC
TRBV10-3,.,TRBJ1-1,.,CAISEEDWAEGSMDTEAFF,TGTGCCATCAGTGAAGAAGACTGGGCGGAAGGTAGTATGGACACTGAAGCTTTCTTT
TRBV15,.,TRBJ1-1,.,CATSVGNTEAFF,TGTGCCACTTCTGTCGGGAACACTGAAGCTTTCTTT
TRBV4-1,.,TRBJ2-2,.,CASSPPAGGELFF,TGCGCCAGCAGCCCCCCCGCTGGCGGGGAGCTGTTTTTT
TRBV18,.,TRBJ2-5,.,CASSPPYQETQYF,TGTGCCAGCTCACCACCGTACCAAGAGACCCAGTACTTC
TRBV6-5,TRBD1,TRBJ1-5,.,CASSLTGAQEAQHF,TGTGCCAGCAGTTTGACAGGGGCCCAAGAAGCCCAGCATTTT